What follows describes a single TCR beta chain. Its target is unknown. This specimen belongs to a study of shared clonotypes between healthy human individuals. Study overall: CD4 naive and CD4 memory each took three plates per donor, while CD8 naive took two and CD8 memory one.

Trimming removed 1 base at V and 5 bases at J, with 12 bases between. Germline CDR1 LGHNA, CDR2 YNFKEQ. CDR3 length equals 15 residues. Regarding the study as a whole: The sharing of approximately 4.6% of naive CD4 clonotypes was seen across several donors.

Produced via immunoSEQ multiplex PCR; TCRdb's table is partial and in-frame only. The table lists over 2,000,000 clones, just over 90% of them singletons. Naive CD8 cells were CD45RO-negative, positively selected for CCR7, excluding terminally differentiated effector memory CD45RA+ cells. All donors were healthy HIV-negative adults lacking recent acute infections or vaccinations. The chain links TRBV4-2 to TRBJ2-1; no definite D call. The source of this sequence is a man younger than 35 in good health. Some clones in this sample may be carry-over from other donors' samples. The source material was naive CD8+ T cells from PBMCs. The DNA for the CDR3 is TGTGCCAGCAGCCAAGTCTACAGTCCAAACAATGAGCAGTTCTTC. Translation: CASSQVYSPNNEQFF.